This T cell receptor beta chain stems from a study of T cell changes during pregnancy in multiple sclerosis. Germline V gives CDR1 MDHEN, CDR2 SYDVKM. Trimming removed 2 bases from V and 4 bases from J, with 3 bases in between. This CDR3 region has 12 residues. As concerns this clone: Other nucleotide sequences from this sample produce the same CDR3.

Only in-frame clones appear in the TCRdb table, and some are missing; sequencing was by immunoSEQ multiplex PCR. The sample includes 65,000 to 70,000 clones, more than 90% of them seen just once. The chain joins TRBV28 to TRBJ1-5; D gene uncertain. Sequenced here: peripheral blood, sampled in the first trimester of pregnancy. The source is a female donor with multiple sclerosis, enrolled in a pregnancy study. The DNA for the CDR3 is TGTGCCAGCAGTTTACCAAATCAGCCCCAGCATTTT. Protein product: CASSLPNQPQHF.